Included here is one T cell receptor beta chain sequence, with context. Its specificity is not known. The data were obtained in a study of cytomegalovirus exposure and HLA in healthy donors. Broader study findings: Some V segments (TRBV6-2 and TRBV6-3 among them) were excluded as indistinguishable.

The PCR was carried out with 60 Vbeta primers and 13 Jbeta primers. The table came from immunoSEQ multiplex PCR; TCRdb's copy has only in-frame clones and leaves some out. The top ten hold 1.5% to 2% of the sample, which has 150,000 to 200,000 clones, 70% to 90% seen once. Trimming pared 1 base from V and 2 bases from J, leaving 15 bases between. Germline CDR1 SEHNR, CDR2 FQNEAQ (reference sequence). The CDR3 contains 17 residues. Sequenced input: PBMCs. The gene calls are TRBV7-9 and TRBJ2-1, with D possibly being TRBD2 (5 bases). This clonotype originated in a woman aged 18-29 years in good health and CMV-seronegative. The CDR3 loop reads CASSLEMEWRPYNEQFF. In nucleotides, the CDR3 is TGTGCCAGCAGCTTAGAGATGGAGTGGAGGCCCTACAATGAGCAGTTCTTC.